This TCR beta chain was found in a study of blood T cell repertoires in COVID-19. Assay used: immunoSEQ multiplex PCR; TCRdb lists only in-frame clones, some missing. The sample lists 65,000 to 75,000 clones, around nine tenths occurring once. CDR1 and CDR2 (germline): SGHTA, FQGNSA. Trimming removed 2 bases from V and 7 bases from J, with 14 bases in between. The CDR3 totals 14 residues. The material sequenced was peripheral blood. This chain uses TRBV7-2 with TRBJ1-2; a weak D match, TRBD1 (5 bases). This sequence originates from a man aged 50 or older with acute or convalescent COVID-19. In nucleotides, the CDR3 is TGTGCCAGCAGCTTATTGGGGGGAGAGGCTGGCTACACCTTC. As protein: CASSLLGGEAGYTF.